This T cell receptor beta chain is drawn from a study of blood T cell repertoires in COVID-19. Authors' analysis steps: Amplified reference gene primers provided the basis for estimating nucleated cell counts. The protocol was immunoSEQ multiplex PCR, while the TCRdb copy is restricted to in-frame clones and leaves out a portion. The V and J calls and clone size come from that table; D and trimming were worked out from the DNA. Found here are about 160,000 clones, approximately 86% of them singletons; the top ten hold 3.5% to 4%. This clone has more than one count but fewer than ten. Germline assignment: CDR1 SNHLY and CDR2 FYNNEI. Trimming pared 6 bases from V and 0 bases from J, leaving 10 bases between. This CDR3 contains 14 residues.

V usage is TRBV2 and J usage is TRBJ2-3; tentative D call: TRBD2 (6 bases). Sequenced sample: peripheral blood. This TCR came from a woman aged 60-75 years who had recovered from COVID-19. In nucleotides, the CDR3 is TGTGCCAGCAGGTGGAGGGAGAGCACAGATACGCAGTATTTT. It translates to CASRWRESTDTQYF.